This is a list of T cell receptor beta chains from one sample in a study of naive and memory T cell subsets. TCRdb used MiXCR to reprocess the UMI-ligation and nested PCR reads, holding one entry per CDR3 protein. This table holds 90,000 to 120,000 distinct CDR3 sequences, around 15% found once. Input material: naive CD8+ T cells from blood. The receptor source for this set is a human donor in good health. Each CDR3 is given with its conserved first and last residue. D genes are given only for firm matches. Part of the rows lack a size; the others show once, few, many or a class for expanded clones.

abundance: many
v_gene: TRBV24-1
d_gene: TRBD2
j_gene: TRBJ2-3
CDR3aa: CATTSGRADTQYF
CDR3nt: TGTGCCACCACCAGCGGGAGAGCAGATACGCAGTATTTT

abundance: few
v_gene: TRBV4-3
d_gene: -
j_gene: TRBJ2-7
CDR3aa: CASSQGPGLSYEQYF
CDR3nt: TGCGCCAGCAGCCAAGGTCCAGGACTATCCTACGAGCAGTACTTC

abundance: many
v_gene: TRBV6-2/TRBV6-3
d_gene: -
j_gene: TRBJ1-6
CDR3aa: CASSYLDSPLHF
CDR3nt: TGTGCCAGCAGTTACCTGGATTCACCCCTCCACTTT

abundance: few
v_gene: TRBV12-3/TRBV12-4
d_gene: TRBD2
j_gene: TRBJ2-3
CDR3aa: CASRGLAGINTQYF
CDR3nt: TGTGCCAGCAGGGGACTAGCGGGGATTAATACGCAGTATTTT

abundance: -
v_gene: TRBV27
d_gene: -
j_gene: TRBJ2-2
CDR3aa: CASSLRGVSGELFF
CDR3nt: TGTGCCAGCAGTTTACGTGGGGTCTCCGGGGAGCTGTTTTTT

abundance: -
v_gene: TRBV29-1
d_gene: -
j_gene: TRBJ2-7
CDR3aa: CSVEDQTYEQYF
CDR3nt: TGCAGCGTTGAGGACCAAACCTACGAGCAGTACTTC

abundance: many
v_gene: TRBV12-3/TRBV12-4
d_gene: -
j_gene: TRBJ1-3
CDR3aa: CASSPDTYSGNTIYF
CDR3nt: TGTGCCAGCAGCCCCGACACTTACTCTGGAAACACCATATATTTT

abundance: -
v_gene: TRBV5-1
d_gene: -
j_gene: TRBJ2-3
CDR3aa: CASSLELGWGQYF
CDR3nt: TGCGCCAGCAGCTTGGAATTGGGCTGGGGGCAGTATTTT

abundance: -
v_gene: TRBV4-3
d_gene: TRBD2
j_gene: TRBJ2-3
CDR3aa: CASSPAGDADTQYF
CDR3nt: TGCGCCAGCAGCCCAGCGGGAGATGCAGATACGCAGTATTTT

abundance: -
v_gene: TRBV2
d_gene: TRBD2
j_gene: TRBJ2-7
CDR3aa: CARHRAGGTYEQYF
CDR3nt: TGTGCCAGGCACAGAGCGGGAGGAACCTACGAGCAGTACTTC

abundance: few
v_gene: TRBV13
d_gene: TRBD1
j_gene: TRBJ1-2
CDR3aa: CASSRDSYGYTF
CDR3nt: TGTGCCAGCAGCCGGGACAGCTATGGCTACACCTTC

abundance: -
v_gene: TRBV20-1
d_gene: TRBD1
j_gene: TRBJ2-1
CDR3aa: CSGTDTGVRDNEQFF
CDR3nt: TGCAGTGGAACTGATACAGGGGTTCGGGACAATGAGCAGTTCTTC

abundance: -
v_gene: TRBV6-5
d_gene: -
j_gene: TRBJ2-3
CDR3aa: CASSTYSPDTQYF
CDR3nt: TGTGCCAGCAGTACGTATAGTCCAGATACGCAGTATTTT

abundance: many
v_gene: TRBV7-6
d_gene: TRBD1
j_gene: TRBJ2-3
CDR3aa: CAILLPGQGIPDTQYF
CDR3nt: TGTGCCATCCTTCTACCGGGACAGGGAATCCCAGATACGCAGTATTTT

abundance: few
v_gene: TRBV12-3/TRBV12-4
d_gene: -
j_gene: TRBJ2-2
CDR3aa: CASHKALHFGELFF
CDR3nt: TGTGCCAGTCATAAGGCCCTTCATTTCGGGGAGCTGTTTTTT

abundance: few
v_gene: TRBV5-4
d_gene: TRBD1
j_gene: TRBJ2-7
CDR3aa: CASRKRQGAYEQYF
CDR3nt: TGTGCCAGCAGAAAACGACAGGGGGCCTACGAGCAGTACTTC

abundance: few
v_gene: TRBV27
d_gene: -
j_gene: TRBJ2-1
CDR3aa: CASSSPLARQPGNEQFF
CDR3nt: TGTGCCAGCAGTTCCCCTCTCGCGAGACAGCCAGGTAATGAGCAGTTCTTC

abundance: -
v_gene: TRBV14
d_gene: -
j_gene: TRBJ2-3
CDR3aa: CASSQLSFDGTDTQYF
CDR3nt: TGTGCCAGCAGCCAACTTTCCTTTGATGGGACAGATACGCAGTATTTT

abundance: many
v_gene: TRBV11-2
d_gene: -
j_gene: TRBJ2-1
CDR3aa: CASSLATAVVQFF
CDR3nt: TGTGCCAGCAGCTTAGCAACGGCCGTGGTGCAGTTCTTC

abundance: few
v_gene: TRBV19
d_gene: TRBD2
j_gene: TRBJ2-1
CDR3aa: CASSFSGRDYNEQFF
CDR3nt: TGTGCCAGTAGTTTTAGCGGGAGAGACTACAATGAGCAGTTCTTC

abundance: many
v_gene: TRBV29-1
d_gene: -
j_gene: TRBJ1-2
CDR3aa: CSVRPENRVAGYTF
CDR3nt: TGCAGCGTTCGCCCTGAAAACAGGGTGGCGGGCTACACCTTC

abundance: few
v_gene: TRBV28
d_gene: TRBD2
j_gene: TRBJ2-7
CDR3aa: CASNPLAGEVYEQYF
CDR3nt: TGTGCCAGCAATCCCCTAGCGGGGGAGGTTTACGAGCAGTACTTC

abundance: few
v_gene: TRBV4-3
d_gene: TRBD1
j_gene: TRBJ2-7
CDR3aa: CASSQRTGLTHEQYF
CDR3nt: TGCGCCAGCAGCCAACGGACAGGGCTGACTCACGAGCAGTACTTC

abundance: few
v_gene: TRBV16
d_gene: -
j_gene: TRBJ1-1
CDR3aa: CASSPFKRGLAEAFF
CDR3nt: TGTGCCAGCAGCCCCTTCAAACGGGGGTTGGCTGAAGCTTTCTTT

abundance: many
v_gene: TRBV12-3/TRBV12-4
d_gene: TRBD2
j_gene: TRBJ2-1
CDR3aa: CASSYGLAEYNEQFF
CDR3nt: TGTGCCAGCAGTTATGGACTAGCAGAATACAATGAGCAGTTCTTC

abundance: -
v_gene: TRBV2
d_gene: TRBD1
j_gene: TRBJ1-5
CDR3aa: CASSEAGTGDHSNQPQHF
CDR3nt: TGTGCCAGCAGTGAAGCCGGGACAGGGGACCATAGCAATCAGCCCCAGCATTTT

abundance: -
v_gene: TRBV20-1
d_gene: TRBD2
j_gene: TRBJ2-3
CDR3aa: CSARDPGREGQDTQYF
CDR3nt: TGCAGTGCTAGAGATCCAGGGCGGGAGGGCCAGGATACGCAGTATTTT

abundance: -
v_gene: TRBV7-9
d_gene: TRBD1
j_gene: TRBJ1-1
CDR3aa: CASSAGTGGSEAFF
CDR3nt: TGTGCCAGCAGCGCTGGGACAGGGGGTAGTGAAGCTTTCTTT

abundance: few
v_gene: TRBV3-1
d_gene: -
j_gene: TRBJ2-1
CDR3aa: CASSQPQGYNEQFF
CDR3nt: TGTGCCAGCAGCCAGCCTCAGGGGTACAATGAGCAGTTCTTC

abundance: -
v_gene: TRBV7-8
d_gene: -
j_gene: TRBJ2-1
CDR3aa: CASSPAGEQFF
CDR3nt: TGTGCCAGCAGCCCCGCGGGCGAGCAGTTCTTC

abundance: -
v_gene: TRBV27
d_gene: TRBD1
j_gene: TRBJ2-1
CDR3aa: CASSSTGNNEQFF
CDR3nt: TGTGCCAGCAGCTCGACAGGGAACAATGAGCAGTTCTTC

abundance: many
v_gene: TRBV20-1
d_gene: -
j_gene: TRBJ1-6
CDR3aa: CSARSTGSTPYYNSPLHF
CDR3nt: TGCAGTGCTAGAAGTACAGGGTCCACGCCCTACTATAATTCACCCCTCCACTTT

abundance: -
v_gene: TRBV4-3
d_gene: -
j_gene: TRBJ2-3
CDR3aa: CASSQGRGTDTQYF
CDR3nt: TGCGCCAGCAGCCAAGGGCGGGGCACAGATACGCAGTATTTT

abundance: few
v_gene: TRBV27
d_gene: -
j_gene: TRBJ2-7
CDR3aa: CATWGPGAGYEQYF
CDR3nt: TGTGCCACATGGGGGCCCGGTGCGGGGTACGAGCAGTACTTC